The present TCR beta chain was sequenced within a study of blood T cell repertoires in COVID-19. This CDR3 region has 14 residues. Germline values: CDR1 SGHVS, CDR2 FQNEAQ. V was clipped by 5 bases and J by 3 bases, with 12 bases between them. Original processing notes: It was from reference gene primer amplification that nucleated cell counts were estimated. The assay was immunoSEQ multiplex PCR, and TCRdb's table has in-frame clones only and misses some. D and trimming were read from the DNA, whereas the V and J calls and clone size are those reported in that table. The sample lists 200,000 to 250,000 clones, around 86% occurring once.

This rearrangement joins TRBV7-8 to TRBJ2-3; D is ambiguous. The clonotype comes from a man younger than 40 who had recovered from COVID-19. The sample was peripheral blood. The CDR3 region is CASSPPRVTDTQYF. The CDR3 DNA follows: TGTGCCAGCAGCCCCCCCCGGGTGACAGATACGCAGTATTTT. The entire variable domain, with the rest obtained from reference TRBV7-8 and TRBJ2-3, is as follows: GAGVSQSPRYKVAKRGQDVALRCDPISGHVSLFWYQQALGQGPEFLTYFQNEAQLDKSGLPSDRFFAERPEGSVSTLKIQRTQQEDSAVYLCASSPPRVTDTQYFGPGTRLTVL.